Listed below are T cell receptor beta chains from one sample, sequenced in a study of CD8+ T cells in alopecia areata. Assay used: immunoSEQ multiplex PCR; TCRdb lists only in-frame clones, some missing. The sample contains over 15,000 clones, around 66% of which appear only once. Sequences were derived from skin, sampled at week 0. The receptors come from a human donor with alopecia areata. Both conserved end residues are part of each CDR3. A D gene is named only where the DNA matches it firmly. The size of a clone is reported for some rows only, either as once, few or many, or as a class for expanded clones.

V gene: TRBV6-5
clone size: -
J gene: TRBJ1-1
D gene: -
CDR3 DNA: TGTGCCAGTTTCTGGGGGGTTGACACTGAAGCTTTCTTT
CDR3 protein: CASFWGVDTEAFF

V gene: TRBV7-8
clone size: few
J gene: TRBJ2-2
D gene: -
CDR3 DNA: TGTGCCAGCAGCTTATTTTCCGGGGAGCTGTTTTTT
CDR3 protein: CASSLFSGELFF

V gene: TRBV4-3
clone size: -
J gene: TRBJ2-3
D gene: TRBD2
CDR3 DNA: TGCGCCAGCAGCCAAGCAACTAGCGGGGTTATCACAGATACGCAGTATTTT
CDR3 protein: CASSQATSGVITDTQYF

V gene: TRBV7-8
clone size: -
J gene: TRBJ2-6
D gene: TRBD1
CDR3 DNA: TGTGCCAGCAAACAGGGGGCAATGGAGGCCAACGTCCTGACTTTC
CDR3 protein: CASKQGAMEANVLTF

V gene: TRBV2
clone size: -
J gene: TRBJ2-5
D gene: TRBD2
CDR3 DNA: TGTGCCAGCAGTGAAAATTCGGGACTAGCGGAGACCCAGTACTTC
CDR3 protein: CASSENSGLAETQYF

V gene: TRBV6-5
clone size: -
J gene: TRBJ2-4
D gene: -
CDR3 DNA: TGTGCCAGCGGACCAGGAAACCCCCCGAAAAACATTCAGTACTTC
CDR3 protein: CASGPGNPPKNIQYF

V gene: TRBV23-1
clone size: -
J gene: TRBJ1-5
D gene: -
CDR3 DNA: TGCGCCAGCGGCCACATACCCCTTAGCAATCAGCCCCAGCATTTT
CDR3 protein: CASGHIPLSNQPQHF

V gene: TRBV10-3
clone size: -
J gene: TRBJ2-3
D gene: -
CDR3 DNA: TGTGCCATCCGGCAGGGGTCGAACACAGATACGCAGTATTTT
CDR3 protein: CAIRQGSNTDTQYF

V gene: TRBV11-2
clone size: once
J gene: TRBJ2-5
D gene: -
CDR3 DNA: TGTGCCAGCAGCTTAGGAGGAACAGTCAAGAGGGAGACCCAGTACTTC
CDR3 protein: CASSLGGTVKRETQYF

V gene: TRBV7-2
clone size: -
J gene: TRBJ2-7
D gene: -
CDR3 DNA: TGTGCCAGCAGCTCCAGGGGGGGAAACGAGCAGTACTTC
CDR3 protein: CASSSRGGNEQYF

V gene: TRBV11-2
clone size: -
J gene: TRBJ2-7
D gene: -
CDR3 DNA: TGTGCCAGCAGCGATGGAGGGGGAATCTACTACGAGCAGTACTTC
CDR3 protein: CASSDGGGIYYEQYF

V gene: TRBV5-1
clone size: -
J gene: TRBJ2-1
D gene: TRBD2
CDR3 DNA: TGCGCCAGCAGCGTGGGGTACTTAGCGGGGGGCGTAGGCAATGAGCAGTTCTTC
CDR3 protein: CASSVGYLAGGVGNEQFF

V gene: TRBV7-9
clone size: few
J gene: TRBJ1-1
D gene: -
CDR3 DNA: TGTGCCAGCAGCCCAGACAGATTACGGGCTTTCTTT
CDR3 protein: CASSPDRLRAFF

V gene: TRBV10-3
clone size: -
J gene: TRBJ2-3
D gene: -
CDR3 DNA: TGTGCCATCAGTGAATTACTCAATACGCAGTATTTT
CDR3 protein: CAISELLNTQYF

V gene: TRBV4-1
clone size: -
J gene: TRBJ1-2
D gene: -
CDR3 DNA: TGCGCCAGCAGCCAAGATCCGACCCAGGCCAACTATGGCTACACCTTC
CDR3 protein: CASSQDPTQANYGYTF

V gene: TRBV19
clone size: -
J gene: TRBJ1-2
D gene: -
CDR3 DNA: TGTGCCAGTAGTATTGACGGGCTTGGACTACACTATAACATCTATGGCTACACCTTC
CDR3 protein: CASSIDGLGLHYNIYGYTF

V gene: TRBV29-1
clone size: few
J gene: TRBJ2-2
D gene: -
CDR3 DNA: TGCAGCGTTGAGGAACCGGGATTCGGCGGGGAGCTGTTTTTT
CDR3 protein: CSVEEPGFGGELFF

V gene: TRBV11-3
clone size: -
J gene: TRBJ2-3
D gene: TRBD1
CDR3 DNA: TGTGCCAGCACCTACGACAGGGTCTCTAGCACAGATACGCAGTATTTT
CDR3 protein: CASTYDRVSSTDTQYF

V gene: TRBV30
clone size: -
J gene: TRBJ1-6
D gene: -
CDR3 DNA: TGTGCCTGGAGTGCATACAGACAGGATTATAATTCACCCCTCCACTTT
CDR3 protein: CAWSAYRQDYNSPLHF

V gene: TRBV6-5
clone size: -
J gene: TRBJ1-1
D gene: TRBD1
CDR3 DNA: TGTGCCAGCACTGCCCGGGACAGGGGGCTAAGGTGCGCTTTCTTT
CDR3 protein: CASTARDRGLRCAFF

V gene: TRBV7-6
clone size: -
J gene: TRBJ2-6
D gene: -
CDR3 DNA: TGTGCCAGCAGCAATCGGACAATCTCACAAAGTCGGGCCAACGTCCTGACTTTC
CDR3 protein: CASSNRTISQSRANVLTF

V gene: TRBV11-2
clone size: -
J gene: TRBJ1-3
D gene: TRBD1
CDR3 DNA: TGTGCCAGCAGCTTAGCTCGGAGGGGGCATTCCTCTGGAAACACCATATATTTT
CDR3 protein: CASSLARRGHSSGNTIYF

V gene: TRBV9
clone size: -
J gene: TRBJ2-7
D gene: TRBD2
CDR3 DNA: TGTGCCAGCAGCCTGACCGGGACTAGCGCCAACGAGCAGTACTTC
CDR3 protein: CASSLTGTSANEQYF

V gene: TRBV7-8
clone size: -
J gene: TRBJ2-1
D gene: TRBD1
CDR3 DNA: TGTGCCAGCAACGAACAGGGGGCCTTAAATGAGCAGTTCTTC
CDR3 protein: CASNEQGALNEQFF

V gene: TRBV30
clone size: -
J gene: TRBJ1-1
D gene: TRBD1
CDR3 DNA: TGTGCCTGGAGTATCGACAGGGGAGTTGCTTTCTTT
CDR3 protein: CAWSIDRGVAFF

V gene: TRBV5-1
clone size: -
J gene: TRBJ1-3
D gene: -
CDR3 DNA: TGCGCCAGCAGCCAAAATGGGGCCCCCGGAAACACCATATATTTT
CDR3 protein: CASSQNGAPGNTIYF

V gene: TRBV5-6
clone size: -
J gene: TRBJ2-2
D gene: -
CDR3 DNA: TGTGCCAGCAGCTTCTACCGGGACACCGGGGAGCTGTTTTTT
CDR3 protein: CASSFYRDTGELFF

V gene: TRBV5-1
clone size: -
J gene: TRBJ1-1
D gene: -
CDR3 DNA: TGCGCCAGCAGCTGGAGGGGGGAGGACACTGAAGCTTTCTTT
CDR3 protein: CASSWRGEDTEAFF

V gene: TRBV29-1
clone size: few
J gene: TRBJ2-4
D gene: -
CDR3 DNA: TGCAGCGTTGAAGATCTGGGTGAGACGACCAAAAACATTCAGTACTTC
CDR3 protein: CSVEDLGETTKNIQYF

V gene: TRBV5-1
clone size: -
J gene: TRBJ1-4
D gene: TRBD1
CDR3 DNA: TGCGCCAGCAGGATCGGGGGGCCGACAGGGAATGAAAAACTGTTTTTT
CDR3 protein: CASRIGGPTGNEKLFF

V gene: TRBV7-9
clone size: few
J gene: TRBJ2-1
D gene: -
CDR3 DNA: TGTGCCAGCAGCTCCTACCAGGTATCGTACAATGAGCAGTTCTTC
CDR3 protein: CASSSYQVSYNEQFF

V gene: TRBV23-1
clone size: few
J gene: TRBJ2-5
D gene: -
CDR3 DNA: TGCGCCAGCAGTCAATGGAACCGGGGGGAGACCCAGTACTTC
CDR3 protein: CASSQWNRGETQYF

V gene: TRBV7-9
clone size: few
J gene: TRBJ1-2
D gene: TRBD1
CDR3 DNA: TGCGCCAGCAGCCCGGACAGGGGGCAGGCTTGGCAAGGCTACACCTTC
CDR3 protein: CASSPDRGQAWQGYTF

V gene: TRBV4-1
clone size: -
J gene: TRBJ2-5
D gene: TRBD2
CDR3 DNA: TGCGCCAGCAGCCAAGGACTAGCGGGGGGCCGGGAGACCCAGTACTTC
CDR3 protein: CASSQGLAGGRETQYF

V gene: TRBV19
clone size: once
J gene: TRBJ2-1
D gene: -
CDR3 DNA: TGTGCCAGTAGTATAGAGGTGGGCAGGGATAATGAGCAGTTCTTC
CDR3 protein: CASSIEVGRDNEQFF

V gene: TRBV19
clone size: -
J gene: TRBJ2-2
D gene: TRBD2
CDR3 DNA: TGTGCCAGTAGTCCCGGGACTAGCGGGAGAGGGGAGCTGTTTTTT
CDR3 protein: CASSPGTSGRGELFF

V gene: TRBV7-2
clone size: -
J gene: TRBJ1-1
D gene: TRBD1
CDR3 DNA: TGTGCCAGCAGCTTAGACAGGGGAGCGGGTACTGAAGCTTTCTTT
CDR3 protein: CASSLDRGAGTEAFF

V gene: TRBV11-3
clone size: few
J gene: TRBJ1-4
D gene: -
CDR3 DNA: TGTGCCAGCAGCTTACAGGTTAATGAAAAACTGTTTTTT
CDR3 protein: CASSLQVNEKLFF

V gene: TRBV7-7
clone size: few
J gene: TRBJ2-2
D gene: -
CDR3 DNA: TGTGCTAGCAGCGAGGGTAGAGGAACCGGGGAGCTGTTTTTT
CDR3 protein: CASSEGRGTGELFF